This TCR beta chain was sequenced during a study of OX40 agonist ivuxolimab in advanced cancers. Study-level findings and limits: Among the nonresponders, some also had low normalized T-cell clonal expansion. Partial responders at 0.1-3.0 mg/kg showed near-lowest clonal expansion.

Trimming removed 0 bases from V and 7 bases from J, with 9 bases in between. Germline V lookup: CDR1 SEHNR, CDR2 FQNEAQ (reference sequence). The CDR3 consists of 14 residues. The data were produced by immunoSEQ multiplex PCR, yet TCRdb's version contains in-frame clones alone and is incomplete. Counted here are over 150,000 clones, 90% to 95% occurring once; the ten biggest clones make up about 0.31%. In regard to this clone: Antigen: not known.

This specimen consisted of CD4+ or CD8+ T cells sorted from blood, obtained in a trial of the OX40 agonist ivuxolimab. This TCR came from an adult with an advanced solid tumor such as melanoma, head and neck, liver or kidney cancer. The chain combines TRBV7-9 with TRBJ2-2, with D tentatively TRBD2 (5 bases). DNA for the CDR3: TGTGCCAGCAGCTTAGCGTCCGGGATCGGGGAGCTGTTTTTT. It yields the protein CASSLASGIGELFF. The full variable domain, its missing parts supplied by reference TRBV7-9 and TRBJ2-2, is DTGVSQNPRHKITKRGQNVTFRCDPISEHNRLYWYRQTLGQGPEFLTYFQNEAQLEKSRLLSDRFSAERPKGSFSTLEIQRTEQGDSAMYLCASSLASGIGELFFGEGSRLTVL.